This section outlines one T cell receptor (beta chain) sequence together with its context. V gave up 6 bases and J gave up 2 bases, with 14 bases separating them. Germline CDR1 is MNHEY and CDR2 is SVGAGI. The CDR3 spans 14 residues. The sample is drawn from a study of Ad26.COV2.S vaccination and SARS-CoV-2 variants. TCRdb keeps only in-frame clones here, not all; method: immunoSEQ multiplex PCR. The sample lists approximately 450,000 clones; approximately 90% were seen once. The treatment is: roughly 20 received Ad26.COV2.S at low or high dose, single or two shots; about 5 received placebo; per-sample allocation not given. Sample collection was performed on day 63 after the first vaccine or placebo injection.

The chain joins TRBV6-5 to TRBJ2-7; maybe TRBD2 (6 bases). The material was peripheral blood, obtained in a trial of Ad26.COV2.S vaccine versus placebo. The receptor was isolated from a person aged 18-60 years who received the Ad26.COV2.S COVID-19 vaccine or a placebo. In DNA form, the CDR3 reads TGTGCCAGCAGGTGGGGCCCGGGGGCCTACGAGCAGTACTTC. Amino acid sequence: CASRWGPGAYEQYF.